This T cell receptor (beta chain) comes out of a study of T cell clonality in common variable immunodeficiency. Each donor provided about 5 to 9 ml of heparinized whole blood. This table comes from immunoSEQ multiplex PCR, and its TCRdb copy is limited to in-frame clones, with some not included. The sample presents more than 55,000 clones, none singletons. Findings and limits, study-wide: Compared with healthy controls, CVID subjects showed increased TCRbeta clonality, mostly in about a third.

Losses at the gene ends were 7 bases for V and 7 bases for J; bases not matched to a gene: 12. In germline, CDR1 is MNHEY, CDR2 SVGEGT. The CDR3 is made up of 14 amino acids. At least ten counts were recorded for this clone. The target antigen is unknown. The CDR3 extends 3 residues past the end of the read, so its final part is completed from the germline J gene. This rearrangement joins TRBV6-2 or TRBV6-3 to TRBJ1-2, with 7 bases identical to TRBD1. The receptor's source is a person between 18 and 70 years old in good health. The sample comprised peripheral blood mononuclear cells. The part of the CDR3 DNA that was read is TGTGCCAGCACCCCAATCGACAGGGATCCTGGC. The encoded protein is CASTPIDRDPG. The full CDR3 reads CASTPIDRDPGYTF.